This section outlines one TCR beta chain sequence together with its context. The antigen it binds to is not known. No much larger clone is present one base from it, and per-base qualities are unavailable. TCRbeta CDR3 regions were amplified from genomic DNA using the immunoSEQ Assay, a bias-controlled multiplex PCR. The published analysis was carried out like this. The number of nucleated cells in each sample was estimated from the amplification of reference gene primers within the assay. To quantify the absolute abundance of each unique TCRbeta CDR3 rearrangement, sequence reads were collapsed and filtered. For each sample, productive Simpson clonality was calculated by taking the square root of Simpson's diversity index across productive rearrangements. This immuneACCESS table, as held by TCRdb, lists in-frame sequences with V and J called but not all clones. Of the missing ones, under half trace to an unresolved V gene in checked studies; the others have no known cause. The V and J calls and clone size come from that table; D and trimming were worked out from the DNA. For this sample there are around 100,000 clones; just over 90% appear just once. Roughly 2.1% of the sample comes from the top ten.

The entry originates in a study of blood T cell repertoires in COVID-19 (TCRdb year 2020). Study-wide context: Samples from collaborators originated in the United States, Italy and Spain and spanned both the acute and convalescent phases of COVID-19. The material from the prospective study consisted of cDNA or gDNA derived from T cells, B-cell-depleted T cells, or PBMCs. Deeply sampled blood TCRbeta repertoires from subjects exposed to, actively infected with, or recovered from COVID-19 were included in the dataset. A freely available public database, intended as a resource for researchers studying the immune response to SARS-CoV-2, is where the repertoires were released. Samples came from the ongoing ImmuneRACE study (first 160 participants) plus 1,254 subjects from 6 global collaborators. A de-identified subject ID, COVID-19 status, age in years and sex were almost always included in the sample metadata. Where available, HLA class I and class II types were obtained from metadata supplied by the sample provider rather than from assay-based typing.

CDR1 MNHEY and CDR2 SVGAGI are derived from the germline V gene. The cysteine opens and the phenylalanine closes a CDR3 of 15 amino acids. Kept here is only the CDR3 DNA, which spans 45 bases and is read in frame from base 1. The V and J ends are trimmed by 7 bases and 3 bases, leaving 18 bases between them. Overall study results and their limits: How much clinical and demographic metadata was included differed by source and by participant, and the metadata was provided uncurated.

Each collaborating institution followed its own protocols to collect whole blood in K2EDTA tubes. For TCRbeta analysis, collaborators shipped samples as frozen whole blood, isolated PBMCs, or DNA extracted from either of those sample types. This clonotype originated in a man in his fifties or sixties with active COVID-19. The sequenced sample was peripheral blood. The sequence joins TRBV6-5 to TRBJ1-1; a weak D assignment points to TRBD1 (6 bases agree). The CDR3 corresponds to CASNIAGRGDTEAFF. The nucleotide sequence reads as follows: TGTGCCAGCAATATTGCAGGGAGGGGGGACACTGAAGCTTTCTTT.